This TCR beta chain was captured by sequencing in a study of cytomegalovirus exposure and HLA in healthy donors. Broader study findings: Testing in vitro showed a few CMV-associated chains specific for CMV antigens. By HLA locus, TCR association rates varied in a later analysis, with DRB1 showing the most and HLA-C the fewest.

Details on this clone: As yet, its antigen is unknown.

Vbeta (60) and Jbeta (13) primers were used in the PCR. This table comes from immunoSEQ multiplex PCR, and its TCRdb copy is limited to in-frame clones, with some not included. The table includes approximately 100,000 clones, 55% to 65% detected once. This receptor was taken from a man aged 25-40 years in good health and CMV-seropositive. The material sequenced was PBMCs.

In nucleotides, the CDR3 is TGTGCCAGCAGTGACTGGAACAGGGATTCTGGAAACACCATATATTTT. Residues: CASSDWNRDSGNTIYF. The V call is TRBV6-4, the J call TRBJ1-3; D is perhaps TRBD1 (6 bases). The CDR3 covers 16 residues. CDR1 MRHNA and CDR2 SNTAGT come from the germline V gene. V was clipped by 1 base and J by 1 base, with 11 bases between them.